These T cell receptor beta chains were read from a single sample in a study of T cells after yellow fever vaccination. TCRdb analysed the 5' RACE reads with MiXCR anew, one entry per CDR3 protein. The table lists over 200,000 distinct CDR3 sequences, approximately 6.3% of them singletons, with roughly 1% in the top ten. The sequences come from CD4+ T cells sorted from PBMCs, collected on the day of the yellow fever booster vaccination. Receptors were obtained from a man aged 25-40 years who received the YFV17D yellow fever vaccine. CDR3s include the opening cysteine and the closing phenylalanine or tryptophan. D genes are given only for firm matches. The listing skips clone size in some rows; elsewhere it reads once, few, many or a size class.

j_call	d_call	clone_size	v_call	cdr3_aa	cdr3_nt
TRBJ2-3	NA	few	TRBV28	CASSVDRGTQYF	TGTGCCAGCAGCGTAGACCGGGGTACGCAGTATTTT
TRBJ1-5	TRBD1	many	TRBV5-6	CASSFRGAGGYQPQHF	TGTGCCAGCAGTTTCCGGGGGGCAGGGGGGTATCAGCCCCAGCATTTT
TRBJ2-7	NA	few	TRBV20-1	CSARTLYEQYF	TGCAGTGCTAGGACCCTCTACGAGCAGTACTTC
TRBJ2-7	NA	few	TRBV7-6	CASSHRRRGEQYF	TGTGCCAGCAGCCACCGCCGTCGGGGCGAGCAGTACTTC
TRBJ2-7	NA	few	TRBV27	CASRRTAGDNYEQYF	TGTGCCAGCAGGCGCACCGCAGGGGACAATTACGAGCAGTACTTC
TRBJ2-3	NA	few	TRBV25-1	CASSDQNLMESYGTDTQYF	TGTGCCAGCAGTGACCAAAATTTGATGGAGTCGTATGGCACAGATACGCAGTATTTT
TRBJ2-1	NA	NA	TRBV4-3	CASSRYSGSAYNEQFF	TGCGCCAGCAGCCGGTATAGCGGTTCCGCCTACAATGAGCAGTTCTTC
TRBJ2-7	NA	many	TRBV29-1	CSVGHGTYEQYF	TGCAGCGTTGGACACGGTACCTACGAGCAGTACTTC
TRBJ2-1	NA	NA	TRBV11-1	CASSLQRGSGSKWNEQFF	TGTGCCAGCAGCTTACAGAGGGGTAGCGGATCAAAGTGGAATGAGCAGTTCTTC
TRBJ2-1	TRBD2	NA	TRBV2	CASIGLAGVLEQFF	TGTGCCAGCATTGGACTAGCGGGAGTTTTGGAGCAGTTCTTC
TRBJ2-7	NA	NA	TRBV7-2	CASSPGYYEQYF	TGTGCCAGCAGCCCGGGGTATTACGAGCAGTACTTC
TRBJ1-2	NA	few	TRBV7-2	CASSLDQDPYGYTF	TGTGCCAGCAGCTTAGATCAGGACCCCTATGGCTACACCTTC
TRBJ2-3	NA	NA	TRBV15	CATSRVGGETDTQYF	TGTGCCACCAGCAGAGTGGGCGGGGAGACAGATACGCAGTATTTT
TRBJ2-7	NA	many	TRBV10-3	CAISDVLSAYEQYF	TGTGCCATCAGTGATGTCCTTAGCGCCTACGAGCAGTACTTC
TRBJ2-6	TRBD1	NA	TRBV12-3/TRBV12-4	CASSFGTGGAGANVLTF	TGTGCCAGCAGTTTTGGGACAGGGGGCGCAGGGGCCAACGTCCTGACTTTC
TRBJ2-3	NA	many	TRBV12-3/TRBV12-4	CASSVVISGDTQYF	TGTGCCAGCAGTGTCGTTATTAGCGGCGATACGCAGTATTTT
TRBJ1-1	NA	once	TRBV29-1	CSVVPGQNTEAFF	TGCAGCGTTGTACCGGGACAGAACACTGAAGCTTTCTTT
TRBJ2-1	TRBD2	NA	TRBV20-1	CSARSQRDYNEQFF	TGCAGTGCTAGGTCCCAGCGGGACTACAATGAGCAGTTCTTC
TRBJ2-2	NA	NA	TRBV7-2	CALTRGGKTGELFF	TGTGCCCTCACCAGGGGAGGGAAGACCGGGGAGCTGTTTTTT
TRBJ1-2	TRBD1	few	TRBV11-2	CASSQRWDRANYGYTF	TGTGCCAGCAGCCAAAGGTGGGACAGGGCTAACTATGGCTACACCTTC
TRBJ2-5	NA	NA	TRBV18	CASSPPDFRETQYF	TGTGCCAGCTCACCACCGGACTTTCGAGAGACCCAGTACTTC
TRBJ1-2	NA	NA	TRBV25-1	CAISPGLLCYGYTF	TGTGCCATCAGCCCGGGGCTCCTCTGCTATGGCTACACCTTC
TRBJ1-1	NA	NA	TRBV15	CATSTSTEAFF	TGTGCCACCAGCACCTCCACTGAAGCTTTCTTT
TRBJ2-1	TRBD1	NA	TRBV14	CASSQDPGQGGIYNEQFF	TGTGCCAGCAGCCAAGATCCGGGACAGGGGGGTATATACAATGAGCAGTTCTTC
TRBJ2-2	NA	few	TRBV12-3/TRBV12-4	CASTPTVYTGELFF	TGTGCCAGCACTCCGACAGTATACACCGGGGAGCTGTTTTTT
TRBJ2-1	NA	NA	TRBV6-2/TRBV6-3	CASSYLPRDEQFF	TGTGCCAGCAGTTACCTCCCTCGGGACGAGCAGTTCTTC
TRBJ2-3	NA	many	TRBV29-1	CSVRPGPPTDTQYF	TGCAGCGTCCGGCCGGGACCCCCCACAGATACGCAGTATTTT
TRBJ2-2	NA	NA	TRBV5-6	CASSPELFWELFF	TGTGCCAGCAGCCCGGAGCTCTTCTGGGAGCTGTTTTTT
TRBJ2-7	TRBD1	few	TRBV10-1	CASSESPDRSYEQYF	TGCGCCAGCAGTGAGTCACCGGACAGGAGCTACGAGCAGTACTTC
TRBJ2-1	NA	many	TRBV7-2	CASSFRRQSRNEQFF	TGTGCCAGCAGCTTCCGCCGCCAGTCGAGGAATGAGCAGTTCTTC
TRBJ2-1	NA	NA	TRBV5-6	CASSSAAGNEQFF	TGTGCCAGCAGCTCCGCAGCCGGGAATGAGCAGTTCTTC
TRBJ1-1	NA	few	TRBV5-5	CASSLDRARWATEAFF	TGTGCCAGCAGCTTGGATCGGGCACGGTGGGCCACTGAAGCTTTCTTT
TRBJ2-3	NA	many	TRBV29-1	CSVGPGSDTQYF	TGCAGCGTGGGGCCAGGGTCGGATACGCAGTATTTT
TRBJ2-1	TRBD2	many	TRBV7-2	CASSSRASGSFEQFF	TGTGCCAGCAGCTCACGGGCTAGCGGGAGTTTTGAGCAGTTCTTC
TRBJ2-7	NA	NA	TRBV6-5	CASSTERRGLAYEQYF	TGTGCCAGCAGTACCGAACGCAGGGGCTTGGCCTACGAGCAGTACTTC
TRBJ2-3	NA	few	TRBV12-5	CASGEQGSTDTQYF	TGTGCTAGTGGTGAACAGGGAAGCACAGATACGCAGTATTTT
TRBJ1-2	NA	few	TRBV5-4	CASSSGEYGYTF	TGTGCCAGCAGCTCGGGGGAGTATGGCTACACCTTC
TRBJ2-1	NA	NA	TRBV7-2	CASSPRVGGYEQFF	TGTGCCAGCAGCCCAAGGGTGGGCGGGTATGAGCAGTTCTTC
TRBJ2-7	NA	many	TRBV5-5	CASSPGDTYEQYF	TGTGCCAGCAGCCCGGGGGACACCTACGAGCAGTACTTC
TRBJ1-2	TRBD1	NA	TRBV20-1	CSAGQATNYGYTF	TGCAGTGCGGGACAGGCCACAAACTATGGCTACACCTTC
TRBJ2-7	NA	few	TRBV18	CASSTTVDGAYEQYF	TGTGCCAGCTCAACTACTGTAGACGGCGCCTACGAGCAGTACTTC
TRBJ2-2	NA	few	TRBV25-1	CASSDHAPGFSGELFF	TGTGCCAGCAGTGATCACGCCCCCGGGTTTTCCGGGGAGCTGTTTTTT
TRBJ2-3	TRBD1	NA	TRBV2	CTSSGDRVPDTQYF	TGTACCAGCAGCGGGGACAGGGTCCCAGATACGCAGTATTTT
TRBJ1-1	NA	many	TRBV5-1	CASSYSGVNTEAFF	TGCGCCAGCAGCTACTCAGGGGTGAACACTGAAGCTTTCTTT
TRBJ2-3	TRBD2	few	TRBV5-1	CASSEGLAGGSDTQYF	TGCGCCAGCAGCGAGGGACTAGCGGGAGGCTCAGATACGCAGTATTTT
TRBJ2-7	NA	NA	TRBV4-2	CASSVGGTYEQYF	TGTGCCAGCAGCGTCGGCGGTACCTACGAGCAGTACTTC
TRBJ2-3	NA	few	TRBV20-1	CSAFEQRYTDTQYF	TGCAGTGCATTCGAACAGAGGTACACAGATACGCAGTATTTT
TRBJ2-5	TRBD2	many	TRBV7-2	CASRRLAGLTQETQYF	TGTGCCAGCAGAAGACTAGCGGGACTTACTCAAGAGACCCAGTACTTC
TRBJ2-3	NA	many	TRBV3-1	CASSPLWSGTQYF	TGTGCCAGCAGCCCTCTTTGGTCTGGTACGCAGTATTTT
TRBJ2-7	NA	NA	TRBV20-1	CSARDPPSYEQYF	TGCAGTGCTAGGGACCCCCCCTCCTACGAGCAGTACTTC
TRBJ1-2	NA	many	TRBV7-2	CASSLSASSPGLYGYTF	TGTGCCAGCAGCCTGTCGGCCAGTTCGCCAGGGCTCTATGGCTACACCTTC